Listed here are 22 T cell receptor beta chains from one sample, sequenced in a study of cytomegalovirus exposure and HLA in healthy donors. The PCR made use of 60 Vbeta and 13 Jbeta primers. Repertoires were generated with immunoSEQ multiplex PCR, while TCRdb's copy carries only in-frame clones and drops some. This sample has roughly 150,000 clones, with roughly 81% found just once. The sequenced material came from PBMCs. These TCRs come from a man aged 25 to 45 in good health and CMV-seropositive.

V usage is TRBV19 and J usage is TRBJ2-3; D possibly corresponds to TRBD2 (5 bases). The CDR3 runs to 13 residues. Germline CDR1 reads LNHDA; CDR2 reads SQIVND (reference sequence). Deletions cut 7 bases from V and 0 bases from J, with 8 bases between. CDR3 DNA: TGTGCCAGTAAGGGAGAGAGCACAGATACGCAGTATTTT. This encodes CASKGESTDTQYF.

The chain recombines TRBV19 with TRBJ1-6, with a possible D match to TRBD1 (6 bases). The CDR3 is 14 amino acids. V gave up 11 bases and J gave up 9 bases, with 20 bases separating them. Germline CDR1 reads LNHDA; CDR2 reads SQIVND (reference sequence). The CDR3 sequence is CASGRGAHGSPLHF. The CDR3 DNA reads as TGTGCCTCAGGGAGGGGGGCGCACGGTTCACCCCTCCACTTT.

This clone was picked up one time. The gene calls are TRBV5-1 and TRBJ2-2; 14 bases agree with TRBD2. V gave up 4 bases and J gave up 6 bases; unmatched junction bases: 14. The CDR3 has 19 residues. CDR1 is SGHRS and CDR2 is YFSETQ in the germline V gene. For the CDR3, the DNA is TGCGCCAGCAGCGGTTGGGGGACTAGCGGGAGTAGCCTCGCCGGGGAGCTGTTTTTT. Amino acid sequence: CASSGWGTSGSSLAGELFF.

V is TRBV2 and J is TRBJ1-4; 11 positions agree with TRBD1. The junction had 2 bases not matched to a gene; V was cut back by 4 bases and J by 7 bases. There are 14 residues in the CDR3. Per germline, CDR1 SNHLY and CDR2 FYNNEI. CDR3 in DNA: TGTGCCAGCAGTGGGACAGGGGGCCGTGAAAAACTGTTTTTT. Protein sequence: CASSGTGGREKLFF.

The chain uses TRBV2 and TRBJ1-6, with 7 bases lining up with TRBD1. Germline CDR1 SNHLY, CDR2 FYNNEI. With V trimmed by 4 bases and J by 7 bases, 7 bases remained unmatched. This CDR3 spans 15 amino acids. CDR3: CASSAPTGNNSPLHF. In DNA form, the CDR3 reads TGTGCCAGCAGTGCCCCGACAGGGAACAATTCACCCCTCCACTTT.

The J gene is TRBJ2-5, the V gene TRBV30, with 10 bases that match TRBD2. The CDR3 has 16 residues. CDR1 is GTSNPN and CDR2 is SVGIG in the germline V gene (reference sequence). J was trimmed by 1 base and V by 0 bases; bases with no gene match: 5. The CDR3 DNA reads TGTGCCTGGAGTGTCCTTATAGCGGGAGGCCAAGAGACCCAGTACTTC. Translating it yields CAWSVLIAGGQETQYF.

The CDR3 DNA follows: TGTGCCAGCAGTTACACCGGGACAGGGGCCTCCTACGAGCAGTACTTC. Protein product: CASSYTGTGASYEQYF. The rearrangement links TRBV6-5 to TRBJ2-5; 10 bases agree with TRBD1. The DNA matches TRBJ2-7 better at its end, which makes the J call doubtful. The CDR3 runs 16 residues. The germline CDR1 and CDR2 sequences are MNHEY and SVGAGI.

The CDR3 DNA reads TGCAGTGCTTGGGAGACAGATACGCAGTATTTT. Protein sequence: CSAWETDTQYF. The chain links TRBV20-1 to TRBJ2-3; D might be TRBD2 (5 bases). The CDR3 totals 11 residues. CDR1 and CDR2 (germline): DFQATT, SNEGSKA (reference sequence). Trimming shortened V by 5 bases and J by 3 bases, and 6 bases separated the two germline ends.

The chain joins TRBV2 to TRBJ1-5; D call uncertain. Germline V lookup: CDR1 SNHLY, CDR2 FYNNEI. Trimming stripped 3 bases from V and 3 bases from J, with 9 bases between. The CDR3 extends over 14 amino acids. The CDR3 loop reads CASSDRGFNQPQHF. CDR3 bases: TGTGCCAGCAGTGACCGGGGTTTCAATCAGCCCCAGCATTTT.

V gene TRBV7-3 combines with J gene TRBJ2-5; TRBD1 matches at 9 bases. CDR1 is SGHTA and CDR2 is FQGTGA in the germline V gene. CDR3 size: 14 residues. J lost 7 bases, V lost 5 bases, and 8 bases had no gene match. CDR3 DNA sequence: TGTGCCAGCAGCGCGACAGGGGGATTCGGGACCCAGTACTTC. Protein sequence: CASSATGGFGTQYF.

The CDR3 spells CASSELGLGQPQHF. For the CDR3, the DNA is TGTGCCAGCAGTGAACTGGGCCTGGGTCAGCCCCAGCATTTT. The chain links TRBV2 to TRBJ1-5; no reliable D call. Germline CDR1 and CDR2: SNHLY and FYNNEI. V lost 2 bases, J lost 6 bases, and 11 bases lay in between. CDR3 length equals 14 residues.

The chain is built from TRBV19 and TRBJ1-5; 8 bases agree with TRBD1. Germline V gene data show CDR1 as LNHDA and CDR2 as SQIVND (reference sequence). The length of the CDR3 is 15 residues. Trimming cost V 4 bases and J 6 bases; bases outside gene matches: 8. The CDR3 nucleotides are TGTGCCAGTAGTAAGACAGGGGTAGAAGGTCAGCCCCAGCATTTT. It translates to CASSKTGVEGQPQHF.

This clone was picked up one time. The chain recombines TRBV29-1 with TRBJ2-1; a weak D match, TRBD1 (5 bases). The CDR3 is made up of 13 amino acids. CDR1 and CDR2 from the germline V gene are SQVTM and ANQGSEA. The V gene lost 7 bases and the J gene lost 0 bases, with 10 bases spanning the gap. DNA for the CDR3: TGCAGCGCGGATACAGGCTCCTACAATGAGCAGTTCTTC. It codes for CSADTGSYNEQFF.

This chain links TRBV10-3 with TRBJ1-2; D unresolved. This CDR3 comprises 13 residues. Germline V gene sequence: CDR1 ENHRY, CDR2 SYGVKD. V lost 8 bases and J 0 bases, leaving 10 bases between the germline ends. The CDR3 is CAIGGLSNYGYTF. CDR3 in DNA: TGTGCCATCGGTGGACTTTCTAACTATGGCTACACCTTC.

CDR3 residues: CASKDRPNSNTEAFF. The CDR3 DNA reads as TGTGCCAGCAAGGACAGGCCGAACTCGAACACTGAAGCTTTCTTT. The chain couples TRBV6-4 to TRBJ1-1, with TRBD1 matching 7 bases. This CDR3 region has 15 residues. Trimming took 7 bases from V and 1 from J; bases not matched to a gene: 9. The V gene's germline CDR1 is MRHNA and CDR2 SNTAGT.

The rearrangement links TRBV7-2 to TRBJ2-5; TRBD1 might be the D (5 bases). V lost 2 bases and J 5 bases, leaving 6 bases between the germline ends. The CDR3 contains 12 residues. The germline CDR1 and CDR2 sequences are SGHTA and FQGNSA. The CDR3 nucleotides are TGTGCCAGCAGCTTAAGGGGTGAGACCCAGTACTTC. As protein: CASSLRGETQYF.

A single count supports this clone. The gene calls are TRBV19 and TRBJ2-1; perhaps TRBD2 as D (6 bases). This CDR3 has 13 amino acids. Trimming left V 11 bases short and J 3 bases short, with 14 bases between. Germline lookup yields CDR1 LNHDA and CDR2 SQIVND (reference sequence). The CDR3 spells CASLGSSYNEQFF. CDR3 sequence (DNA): TGTGCCTCCCTCGGGAGTAGCTACAATGAGCAGTTCTTC.

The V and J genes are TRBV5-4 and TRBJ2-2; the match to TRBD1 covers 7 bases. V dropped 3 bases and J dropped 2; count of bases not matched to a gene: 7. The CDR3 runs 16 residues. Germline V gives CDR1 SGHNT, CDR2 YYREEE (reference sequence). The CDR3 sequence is CASSSGQVFNTGELFF. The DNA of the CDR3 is TGTGCCAGCAGCTCCGGACAGGTTTTCAACACCGGGGAGCTGTTTTTT.

The chain's CDR3 is CASSSRQGTTGELFF. The CDR3 DNA reads TGCGCCAGCAGCTCCCGACAGGGGACCACCGGGGAGCTGTTTTTT. This sequence joins TRBV5-1 and TRBJ2-2, with 8 bases aligning to TRBD1. Germline trimming cut 3 bases from V and 4 bases from J; bases unmatched to any gene: 5. Per the germline V gene, CDR1 is SGHRS and CDR2 is YFSETQ. This CDR3 has 15 residues.

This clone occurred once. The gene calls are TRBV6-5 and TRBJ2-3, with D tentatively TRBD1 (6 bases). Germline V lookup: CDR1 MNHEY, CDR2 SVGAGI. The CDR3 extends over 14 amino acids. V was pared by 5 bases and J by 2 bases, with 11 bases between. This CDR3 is CASSTTGFTDTQYF. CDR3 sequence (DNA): TGTGCCAGCAGTACGACAGGCTTCACAGATACGCAGTATTTT.

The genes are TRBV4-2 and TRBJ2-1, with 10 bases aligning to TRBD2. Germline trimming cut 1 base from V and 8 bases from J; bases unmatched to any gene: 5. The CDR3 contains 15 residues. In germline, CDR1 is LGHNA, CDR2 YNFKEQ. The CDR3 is CASSQAAGGRYEQFF. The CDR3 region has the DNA TGTGCCAGCAGCCAAGCAGCGGGAGGGCGCTATGAGCAGTTCTTC.

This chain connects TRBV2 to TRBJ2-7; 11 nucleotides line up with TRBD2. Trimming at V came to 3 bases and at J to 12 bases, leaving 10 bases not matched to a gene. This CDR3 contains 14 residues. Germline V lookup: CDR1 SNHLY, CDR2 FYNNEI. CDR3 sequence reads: CASSESGTSGLGYF. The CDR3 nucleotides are TGTGCCAGCAGTGAGTCCGGGACTAGCGGTCTGGGGTACTTC.